These 29 T cell receptor beta chains share one sample of origin, sequenced in a study of graft-versus-host responses after intestinal transplantation. No antigen has been identified for these receptors. Using immunoSEQ multiplex PCR, the repertoire was profiled, and TCRdb retains in-frame clones only, with some absent. The table shows 85,000 to 95,000 clones, with about 93% occurring only once. The specimen was unstimulated CD8+ T cells sorted from spleen or lymph node cells, collected before intestinal transplant. The receptors here all came from a human donor who received an intestinal transplant.

This clone was picked up one time. The gene calls are TRBV7-8 and TRBJ1-1; D is unresolved. The CDR3 runs to 14 residues. CDR1 is SGHVS, CDR2 FQNEAQ, per germline. V lost 0 bases, J lost 3 bases, and 8 bases lay in between. For the CDR3, the DNA is TGTGCCAGCAGCTTAGCGACGAGGGACACTGAAGCTTTCTTT. Its protein product is CASSLATRDTEAFF.

The V gene is TRBV29-1, the J gene TRBJ1-2, with TRBD1 matching 8 bases. Germline V gene sequence: CDR1 SQVTM, CDR2 ANQGSEA. The CDR3 contains 15 residues. J gave up 4 bases and V 5 bases, and 12 bases lay outside the gene matches. CDR3 loop: CSVWDPDRASYGYTF. The CDR3 bases are TGCAGCGTTTGGGATCCGGACAGGGCTTCCTATGGCTACACCTTC.

V usage is TRBV6-6 and J usage is TRBJ1-1; 8 bases agree with TRBD1. The CDR3 sequence is 13 residues long. V shed 6 bases and J 4 bases; nucleotides not matched to a gene: 4. CDR1 and CDR2 from the germline V gene are MNHNY and SVGAGI (reference sequence). The CDR3 DNA reads as TGTGCCAGCAGGCAAACAGGGGGCACTGAAGCTTTCTTT. It translates to CASRQTGGTEAFF.

The chain employs TRBV27 and TRBJ2-2; D gene ambiguous. With 4 bases removed from V and 4 bases from J, the gap between germline ends came to 10 bases. The CDR3 contains 14 residues. The germline gives CDR1 MNHEY, CDR2 SMNVEV (reference sequence). CDR3 coding DNA: TGTGCCAGCAGTTCCATTACTTTCACCGGGGAGCTGTTTTTT. Translated, it gives CASSSITFTGELFF.

The rearrangement joins TRBV11-1 to TRBJ2-2; D is possibly TRBD1 (8 bases). V shed 3 bases and J shed 5 bases, with 19 bases lying between them. The CDR3 sequence is 17 residues long. Germline V gene data show CDR1 as SGHAT and CDR2 as FQDESV (reference sequence). CDR3 residues: CASSFLGGQGGTGELFF. CDR3 DNA sequence: TGTGCCAGCAGCTTTTTGGGAGGACAGGGAGGGACCGGGGAGCTGTTTTTT.

The chain joins TRBV29-1 to TRBJ1-2; no clear D gene. There are 11 residues in the CDR3. Trimming took off 2 bases at V and 5 bases at J, with 6 bases between the two ends. Germline CDR1 reads SQVTM; CDR2 reads ANQGSEA. The DNA of the CDR3 is TGCAGCGTTGAACAGGTTTATGGCTACACCTTC. Its translation is CSVEQVYGYTF.

A single count supports this clone. The chain carries TRBV4-3 and TRBJ2-1; D gene unclear. Trimming removed 3 bases at V and 0 bases at J, with 12 bases between. The CDR3 contains 16 residues. Germline values: CDR1 LGHNA, CDR2 YSLEER. In nucleotides, the CDR3 is TGCGCCAGCAGCCAGTATATAGAGAGCTCCTACAATGAGCAGTTCTTC. This sequence encodes CASSQYIESSYNEQFF.

The chain links TRBV6-1 to TRBJ2-1, with D maybe TRBD2 (8 bases). Germline loops: CDR1 MNHNS, CDR2 SASEGT. CDR3 size: 15 residues. Trimming pared 6 bases from V and 5 bases from J, leaving 17 bases between. In DNA form, the CDR3 reads TGTGCCAGCAGCGGGAGGGGCGGGACAGACAATGAGCAGTTCTTC. Encoded protein: CASSGRGGTDNEQFF.

This clone occurred once. The chain carries TRBV2 and TRBJ1-1; the match to TRBD1 covers 9 bases. The CDR3 runs to 14 residues. V lost 5 bases, J lost 3 bases, and 4 bases stayed unmatched. Per germline, CDR1 SNHLY and CDR2 FYNNEI. CDR3 loop: CASSIWTGDTEAFF. Written as DNA, the CDR3 is TGTGCCAGCAGTATATGGACAGGGGACACTGAAGCTTTCTTT.

This chain links TRBV4-1 with TRBJ2-7; 16 bases agree with TRBD2. The trim removed 3 bases at V and 7 bases at J, leaving 9 bases unmatched. Germline CDR1 is MGHRA and CDR2 is YSYEKL. The CDR3 spans 17 residues. The CDR3 reads CASSQGGLAGGPGEQYF. Here the CDR3 DNA reads TGCGCCAGCAGCCAGGGGGGACTAGCGGGGGGGCCGGGAGAGCAGTACTTC.

The gene calls are TRBV5-4 and TRBJ2-3; tentatively, D is TRBD2 (6 bases). CDR3 size: 15 residues. Germline V gene data show CDR1 as SGHNT and CDR2 as YYREEE (reference sequence). Trimming left V 4 bases short and J 4 bases short, with 16 bases between. The CDR3 bases are TGTGCCAGCAGCGGGGACTTCCTCTCCCCAGATACGCAGTATTTT. It translates to CASSGDFLSPDTQYF.

This chain connects TRBV27 to TRBJ2-2, with TRBD2 identical over 7 bases. V lost 6 bases and J lost 6; bases outside the gene matches: 4. Germline V gene sequence: CDR1 MNHEY, CDR2 SMNVEV (reference sequence). The CDR3 covers 13 residues. In nucleotides, the CDR3 is TGTGCCAGCAGCCCGGGAGGTCCCGGGGAGCTGTTTTTT. Encoded protein: CASSPGGPGELFF.

The V and J genes are TRBV30 and TRBJ1-1; maybe TRBD1 (6 bases). The CDR3 is made up of 12 amino acids. V dropped 7 bases and J dropped 4 bases, with 13 bases sitting between them. CDR1 GTSNPN and CDR2 SVGIG come from the germline V gene (reference sequence). CDR3 residues: CAFVRGTTEAFF. As DNA, the CDR3 is TGTGCCTTCGTTAGGGGGACCACTGAAGCTTTCTTT.

The chain has TRBV5-4 and TRBJ1-1; 7 bases map to TRBD1. V was pared by 5 bases and J by 11 bases, with 15 bases of the junction left unmatched. Germline V lookup: CDR1 SGHNT, CDR2 YYREEE (reference sequence). There are 14 residues in the CDR3. The chain's CDR3 is CASSPEAGEGAAFF. The CDR3 region has the DNA TGTGCCAGCAGTCCTGAAGCGGGGGAGGGGGCTGCTTTCTTT.

This clone was recorded once. This rearrangement joins TRBV5-6 to TRBJ2-7, with 7 bases aligning to TRBD2. This CDR3 has 15 amino acids. The V gene end was trimmed by 0 bases and the J gene end by 3 bases; junction bases not matched to a gene: 6. The germline V gene encodes CDR1 SGHDT and CDR2 YYEEEE. The CDR3 bases are TGTGCCAGCAGCTTGGACGGGGGGAATCACTACGAGCAGTACTTC. It yields the protein CASSLDGGNHYEQYF.

V and J are TRBV6-6 and TRBJ1-1; no firm D call. The CDR3 contains 11 residues. CDR1 and CDR2 (germline): MNHNY, SVGAGI (reference sequence). V was shortened by 8 bases and J by 9 bases, with 13 bases between the two germline ends. CDR3 sequence (DNA): TGTGCCAGCTCGGCGGGCAGGAAAGCTTTCTTT. As protein: CASSAGRKAFF.

V and J are TRBV10-2 and TRBJ1-6; 10 bases match TRBD1. The CDR3 has 16 amino acids. With V trimmed by 5 bases and J by 14 bases, 15 bases remained unmatched. Germline V CDR1 and CDR2: WSHSY, SAAADI. CDR3 sequence: CASSFAPGQGPEALHF. The CDR3 nucleotides are TGCGCCAGCAGTTTCGCTCCGGGACAGGGGCCCGAGGCCCTCCACTTT.

The V and J genes are TRBV7-2 and TRBJ1-2; 9 bases fit TRBD1. V shed 10 bases and J 6 bases; nucleotides not matched to a gene: 9. CDR3 size: 13 residues. Germline CDR1 and CDR2: SGHTA and FQGNSA. CDR3 DNA: TGTGCCATCGACTCGGACAGGGGAAATGGCTACACCTTC. Translating it yields CAIDSDRGNGYTF.

The chain combines TRBV19 with TRBJ1-2, with D hard to call. V lost 1 base and J lost 3, with 12 bases in between. The CDR3 length is 15 residues. The germline V gene encodes CDR1 LNHDA and CDR2 SQIVND (reference sequence). CDR3 bases: TGTGCCAGTAGTATAGGGGCGAACGGATACTATGGCTACACCTTC. Protein product: CASSIGANGYYGYTF.

The chain combines TRBV2 with TRBJ2-2; perhaps TRBD2 as D (6 bases). The CDR3 contains 14 residues. Germline V gives CDR1 SNHLY, CDR2 FYNNEI. Trimming removed 6 bases at V and 5 bases at J, with 13 bases between. In DNA form, the CDR3 reads TGTGCCAGCAGATCCGGGAGCGCAACCGGGGAGCTGTTTTTT. Translation: CASRSGSATGELFF.

V and J are TRBV30 and TRBJ2-7; D may be TRBD2 (6 bases). The germline V and J ends were trimmed by 2 bases and 0 bases, with 8 bases remaining between them. Germline CDR1 GTSNPN, CDR2 SVGIG (reference sequence). The CDR3 extends over 13 amino acids. For the CDR3, the DNA is TGTGCCTGGAGTCTGGGGGGCTCCTACGAGCAGTACTTC. Translated: CAWSLGGSYEQYF.

The rearrangement joins TRBV9 to TRBJ2-5; TRBD2 agrees at 8 bases. This CDR3 spans 15 amino acids. Losses at the gene ends were 3 bases for V and 2 bases for J; bases not matched to a gene: 6. Germline V gene data show CDR1 as SGDLS and CDR2 as YYNGEE. The CDR3 loop reads CASSASGGVQETQYF. In DNA form, the CDR3 reads TGTGCCAGCAGCGCAAGCGGGGGAGTACAAGAGACCCAGTACTTC.

The rearrangement links TRBV6-6 to TRBJ2-6; no reliable D call. The V end lost 10 bases, the J end lost 2 bases, and 6 bases lay between the germline ends. The CDR3 runs to 12 residues. CDR1 and CDR2 (germline): MNHNY, SVGAGI (reference sequence). CDR3 sequence: CAIRPGANVLTF. CDR3 nucleotide sequence: TGTGCCATCCGTCCTGGGGCCAACGTCCTGACTTTC.

Comments on this clone: One end of the junction does not line up with germline, which may come from a read error. The chain links TRBV7-2 to TRBJ2-7; D is possibly TRBD2 (5 bases). Germline CDR1 reads SGHTA; CDR2 reads FQGNSA. The CDR3 runs to 15 residues. The CDR3 nucleotides read TGTGCCAGCAGCCTAGCCCCCTCGTTGGAGGACGAGCAGTACTTC. Encoded protein: CASSLAPSLEDEQYF. The full variable domain, its missing parts supplied by reference TRBV7-2 and TRBJ2-7, is GAGVSQSPSNKVTEKGKDVELRCDPISGHTALYWYRQSLGQGLEFLIYFQGNSAPDKSGLPSDRFSAERTGGSVSTLTIQRTQQEDSAVYLCASSLAPSLEDEQYFGPGTRLTVT.

The V gene is TRBV7-9, the J gene TRBJ1-2; a possible D gene is TRBD1 (5 bases). The CDR3 is 14 amino acids. Trimming pared 5 bases from V and 1 base from J, leaving 11 bases between. Germline lookup yields CDR1 SEHNR and CDR2 FQNEAQ (reference sequence). The CDR3 here is CASSDSQGNYGYTF. The CDR3 DNA follows: TGTGCCAGCAGCGATTCTCAGGGTAACTATGGCTACACCTTC. The complete variable domain, with remaining parts taken from reference TRBV7-9 and TRBJ1-2, reads DTGVSQNPRHKITKRGQNVTFRCDPISEHNRLYWYRQTLGQGPEFLTYFQNEAQLEKSRLLSDRFSAERPKGSFSTLEIQRTEQGDSAMYLCASSDSQGNYGYTFGSGTRLTVV.

The rearrangement links TRBV27 to TRBJ2-1; 16 nucleotides line up with TRBD2. The CDR3 spans 16 residues. J was trimmed by 6 bases and V by 4 bases; bases with no gene match: 3. Germline CDR1 MNHEY, CDR2 SMNVEV (reference sequence). The DNA of the CDR3 is TGTGCCAGCAGTTGGGGGACTAGCGGGGGGGCCAATGAGCAGTTCTTC. Protein product: CASSWGTSGGANEQFF.

The chain carries TRBV11-2 and TRBJ2-7; TRBD1 agrees at 7 bases. The germline CDR1 and CDR2 sequences are SGHAT and FQNNGV. The V segment lost 5 bases and the J segment 3 bases; nucleotides outside the gene matches: 4. This CDR3 contains 13 residues. The DNA of the CDR3 is TGTGCCAGCAGCGTGACAGGGAACTACGAGCAGTACTTC. Amino acids: CASSVTGNYEQYF.

The chain combines TRBV4-3 with TRBJ2-7; 9 positions match TRBD1. The CDR3 extends over 12 amino acids. V shed 4 bases and J 6 bases; nucleotides not matched to a gene: 1. Germline loops: CDR1 LGHNA, CDR2 YSLEER. The CDR3, as DNA: TGCGCCAGCAGCCCGGGACAGGGCGAGCAGTACTTC. As protein: CASSPGQGEQYF.

CDR3: CASSLSEGSYNEQFF. In nucleotides, the CDR3 is TGTGCCAGCAGCTTATCGGAGGGTTCCTACAATGAGCAGTTCTTC. The gene calls are TRBV7-9 and TRBJ2-1; D may be TRBD2 (6 bases). The ends were cut back, 2 bases at V and 1 base at J, with 9 bases in the middle. CDR1 is SEHNR, CDR2 FQNEAQ, per germline (reference sequence). The CDR3 extends over 15 amino acids.